The 29 T cell receptor beta chains listed next were all sequenced from one sample in a study of OX40 agonist ivuxolimab in advanced cancers. The protocol was immunoSEQ multiplex PCR, while the TCRdb copy is restricted to in-frame clones and leaves out a portion. The sample has 55,000 to 80,000 clones; 81% are singletons. Material: CD4+ or CD8+ T cells sorted from blood, obtained in a trial of the OX40 agonist ivuxolimab. These receptors were taken from an adult with an advanced solid tumor such as melanoma, head and neck, liver or kidney cancer.

This chain links TRBV19 with TRBJ2-5, with a tentative D call TRBD1 (6 bases). Between the trimmed V and J ends, which lost 5 bases and 5 bases, there was a span of 9 bases. CDR3 length equals 12 residues. CDR1 and CDR2 (germline): LNHDA, SQIVND (reference sequence). In nucleotides, the CDR3 is TGTGCCAGTAGTTACAGGGAGGAGACCCAGTACTTC. This translates into CASSYREETQYF.

The gene calls are TRBV6-1 and TRBJ2-2, with D perhaps TRBD1 (5 bases). The CDR3 contains 15 residues. Trimming left V 8 bases short and J 6 bases short, with 19 bases between. Germline V gene lookup returns CDR1 MNHNS and CDR2 SASEGT. In DNA form, the CDR3 reads TGTGCCAGCGAGTCAGGTGGCCAGGGCGCCGGGGAGCTGTTTTTT. Residues: CASESGGQGAGELFF.

This chain uses TRBV6-5 with TRBJ2-7; 7 bases fit TRBD1. The germline CDR1 and CDR2 sequences are MNHEY and SVGAGI. The V segment lost 6 bases and the J segment 1 base; nucleotides outside the gene matches: 6. The CDR3 runs 14 residues. DNA for the CDR3: TGTGCCAGCAGCGCAGACAGGGCGTCCTACGAGCAGTACTTC. Its protein product is CASSADRASYEQYF.

The chain uses TRBV10-1 and TRBJ1-1; the D gene is possibly TRBD1 (6 bases). V was cut by 0 bases and J by 4 bases, with 9 bases left in between. The CDR3 consists of 14 residues. Germline CDR1 is WNHNN and CDR2 is SYGVQD (reference sequence). The CDR3 spells CASSESGGTTEAFF. CDR3 sequence (DNA): TGCGCCAGCAGTGAGTCGGGGGGCACCACTGAAGCTTTCTTT.

The chain carries TRBV27 and TRBJ2-2; D is unclear. Trimming stripped 0 bases from V and 0 bases from J, with 8 bases between. The CDR3 is made up of 16 amino acids. CDR1 is MNHEY, CDR2 SMNVEV, per germline (reference sequence). The CDR3 spells CASSLSWPSNTGELFF. Written as DNA, the CDR3 is TGTGCCAGCAGTTTATCGTGGCCTTCGAACACCGGGGAGCTGTTTTTT.

This chain links TRBV7-9 with TRBJ2-1, with D perhaps assigned TRBD1 or TRBD2 (6 bases each). Germline CDR1 SEHNR, CDR2 FQNEAQ (reference sequence). Deletions cut 5 bases from V and 6 bases from J, with 14 bases between. The CDR3 has 14 amino acids. Written as DNA, the CDR3 is TGTGCCAGCAGCAAGCGGAGGGACACCAATGAGCAGTTCTTC. Protein product: CASSKRRDTNEQFF.

The V and J genes are TRBV5-1 and TRBJ1-3, with D unresolved. The CDR3 loop spans 16 amino acids. V was shortened by 2 bases and J by 0 bases, with 12 bases between the two germline ends. Germline CDR1 and CDR2: SGHRS and YFSETQ. The CDR3 DNA is TGCGCCAGCAGCTTCTCGGGCAGCTTCTCTGGAAACACCATATATTTT. Translating gives CASSFSGSFSGNTIYF.

By proportion, this clone is medium-sized. The rearrangement joins TRBV4-3 to TRBJ1-1; D gene ambiguous. Germline CDR1 LGHNA, CDR2 YSLEER. The CDR3 totals 13 residues. V was shortened by 4 bases and J by 5 bases, with 11 bases between the two germline ends. CDR3 sequence: CASSPEPGTEAFF. CDR3 DNA sequence: TGCGCCAGCAGCCCCGAGCCCGGAACTGAAGCTTTCTTT.

V gene TRBV5-6 combines with J gene TRBJ1-2; perhaps TRBD1 as D (6 bases). CDR3 length: 14 residues. V dropped 3 bases and J dropped 5 bases, with 14 bases sitting between them. The germline gives CDR1 SGHDT, CDR2 YYEEEE. The CDR3 DNA follows: TGTGCCAGCAGCTCATCCACAGGGATATATGGCTACACCTTC. Encoded protein: CASSSSTGIYGYTF.

The CDR3 region is CASSGGERNQPQHF. CDR3 nucleotides: TGTGCCAGCAGTGGGGGTGAGCGCAATCAGCCCCAGCATTTT. The rearrangement links TRBV6-1 to TRBJ1-5; no definite D call. This CDR3 region has 14 residues. Germline CDR1 and CDR2: MNHNS and SASEGT. Trimming stripped 4 bases from V and 2 bases from J, with 9 bases between.

The chain joins TRBV5-6 to TRBJ1-5; 9 bases align to TRBD1. V lost 3 bases and J lost 7; bases outside the gene matches: 11. Germline V gene sequence: CDR1 SGHDT, CDR2 YYEEEE. CDR3 length equals 16 residues. The CDR3 sequence: CASSWRGQGPAQPQHF. CDR3 nucleotides: TGTGCCAGCAGCTGGAGGGGACAGGGACCGGCACAGCCCCAGCATTTT. Based on the CDR3 plus reference TRBV5-6 and TRBJ1-5, the full variable domain is DAGVTQSPTHLIKTRGQQVTLRCSPKSGHDTVSWYQQALGQGPQFIFQYYEEEERQRGNFPDRFSGHQFPNYSSELNVNALLLGDSALYLCASSWRGQGPAQPQHFGDGTRLSIL.

This clone has a single count. The gene calls are TRBV5-1 and TRBJ2-2; 8 bases agree with TRBD2. J gave up 5 bases and V 4 bases, and 7 bases lay outside the gene matches. The CDR3 runs to 15 residues. Germline lookup yields CDR1 SGHRS and CDR2 YFSETQ. The CDR3 spells CASSVSGEVTGELFF. DNA of the CDR3: TGCGCCAGCAGCGTTAGCGGGGAGGTAACCGGGGAGCTGTTTTTT.

V usage is TRBV6-6 and J usage is TRBJ1-6, with D tentatively TRBD1 (5 bases). With 2 bases removed from V and 9 bases from J, the gap between germline ends came to 11 bases. The CDR3 is 14 residues long. Germline V CDR1 and CDR2: MNHNY, SVGAGI (reference sequence). This CDR3 is CASSYRDESSPLHF. The CDR3 region has the DNA TGTGCCAGCAGTTACAGGGACGAAAGTTCACCCCTCCACTTT.

V gene TRBV11-3 combines with J gene TRBJ2-5; TRBD1 matches 10 bases. This CDR3 is 15 amino acids long. The J segment lost 3 bases and the V segment lost 5 bases, leaving 6 bases of the junction unmatched. The V gene's germline CDR1 is SGHNT and CDR2 YENEEA. The CDR3: CASSPKTGGEETQYF. Here the CDR3 DNA reads TGTGCCAGCAGCCCCAAGACAGGGGGCGAAGAGACCCAGTACTTC.

The V gene is TRBV5-1, the J gene TRBJ2-7; the D call may be TRBD1 or TRBD2 (5 bases each). CDR3 length: 16 residues. From germline, CDR1 is SGHRS and CDR2 YFSETQ. Trimming took 5 bases from V and 5 from J, leaving 23 bases between them. The CDR3 sequence: CASRAQPWDRNDEQYF. In DNA, the CDR3 is TGCGCCAGCAGGGCCCAACCTTGGGACCGAAACGACGAGCAGTACTTC. Using reference TRBV5-1 and TRBJ2-7 for the parts outside the CDR3, the full variable domain is KAGVTQTPRYLIKTRGQQVTLSCSPISGHRSVSWYQQTPGQGLQFLFEYFSETQRNKGNFPGRFSGRQFSNSRSEMNVSTLELGDSALYLCASRAQPWDRNDEQYFGPGTRLTVT.

V and J are TRBV7-2 and TRBJ1-2; D unresolved. CDR1 SGHTA and CDR2 FQGNSA come from the germline V gene. V dropped 5 bases and J dropped 8 bases, with 12 bases sitting between them. This CDR3 is built from 12 residues. The CDR3: CASSQSGRGYTF. CDR3 DNA: TGTGCCAGCAGCCAAAGCGGCAGGGGCTACACCTTC.

This clone was counted once. The rearrangement joins TRBV6-5 to TRBJ2-2, with D uncertain. CDR3 length: 12 amino acids. Trimming removed 5 bases at V and 6 bases at J, with 7 bases between. Germline assignment: CDR1 MNHEY and CDR2 SVGAGI. This CDR3 is CASSRWAGELFF. The CDR3 DNA is TGTGCCAGCAGTCGGTGGGCCGGGGAGCTGTTTTTT.

For the CDR3, the DNA is TGCGCCAGCAGCCACTGGCCGACGACAGGTGGGGTGGGCTCTGGGGCCAACGTCCTGACTTTC. Translating it yields CASSHWPTTGGVGSGANVLTF. The chain is built from TRBV4-1 and TRBJ2-6; perhaps TRBD1 as D (6 bases). Trimming left V 3 bases short and J 0 bases short, with 24 bases between. The CDR3 is made up of 21 amino acids. Germline lookup yields CDR1 MGHRA and CDR2 YSYEKL.

This clone was seen only once. The chain links TRBV4-2 to TRBJ1-4; D remains unclear. Germline CDR1 and CDR2: LGHNA and YNFKEQ. Between the trimmed V and J ends, which lost 0 bases and 4 bases, there was a span of 12 bases. The CDR3 covers 16 residues. The CDR3 loop reads CASSQDMAGVNEKLFF. The CDR3 coding sequence is TGTGCCAGCAGCCAAGATATGGCAGGAGTTAATGAAAAACTGTTTTTT.

The chain has TRBV19 and TRBJ1-4, with D possibly being TRBD1 (5 bases). Per the germline V gene, CDR1 is LNHDA and CDR2 is SQIVND (reference sequence). The CDR3 extends over 14 amino acids. Trimming removed 1 base at V and 6 bases at J, with 9 bases between. The CDR3 sequence: CASSIGREDEKLFF. The CDR3 nucleotides read TGTGCCAGTAGTATAGGCAGGGAGGATGAAAAACTGTTTTTT.

The rearrangement joins TRBV6-5 to TRBJ1-1; perhaps TRBD1 as D (5 bases). From germline, CDR1 is MNHEY and CDR2 SVGAGI. The CDR3 is made up of 13 amino acids. Trimming pared 7 bases from V and 7 bases from J, leaving 16 bases between. This CDR3 reads CASTKAARGEAFF. The CDR3 nucleotides read TGTGCCAGCACCAAAGCTGCGAGGGGTGAAGCTTTCTTT.

The chain combines TRBV7-3 with TRBJ2-3; TRBD1 matches at 7 bases. Germline V CDR1 and CDR2: SGHTA, FQGTGA. V dropped 3 bases and J dropped 1; count of bases not matched to a gene: 1. This CDR3 has 14 amino acids. The CDR3: CASSFTGGTDTQYF. The CDR3 DNA is TGTGCCAGCAGCTTTACAGGGGGCACAGATACGCAGTATTTT.

This chain uses TRBV9 with TRBJ1-2; D unclear. This CDR3 comprises 12 residues. Germline V CDR1 and CDR2: SGDLS, YYNGEE. The germline V and J ends were trimmed by 4 bases and 5 bases, with 9 bases remaining between them. Written as DNA, the CDR3 is TGTGCCAGCAGCCCAGTCGGGTATGGCTACACCTTC. It codes for CASSPVGYGYTF. Filled out from reference TRBV9 and TRBJ1-2, the complete variable domain reads DSGVTQTPKHLITATGQRVTLRCSPRSGDLSVYWYQQSLDQGLQFLIQYYNGEERAKGNILERFSAQQFPDLHSELNLSSLELGDSALYFCASSPVGYGYTFGSGTRLTVV.

This chain connects TRBV19 to TRBJ1-2; maybe TRBD1 (5 bases). Trimming removed 0 bases from V and 7 bases from J, with 9 bases in between. The germline CDR1 and CDR2 sequences are LNHDA and SQIVND (reference sequence). The CDR3 loop spans 13 amino acids. The CDR3: CASSIDRDFGYTF. DNA for the CDR3: TGTGCCAGTAGTATAGACAGGGACTTTGGCTACACCTTC.

CDR3 region: CASSEGRLTTIDTQYF. CDR3 in DNA: TGTGCCAGCAGTGAGGGCCGACTTACAACTATAGATACGCAGTATTTT. V gene TRBV25-1 combines with J gene TRBJ2-3; D gene unclear. Germline CDR1 MGHDK, CDR2 SYGVNS. Trimming removed 3 bases from V and 5 bases from J, with 18 bases in between. The CDR3 covers 16 residues.

The chain is built from TRBV2 and TRBJ1-2; D might be TRBD1 (5 bases). Trimming took 6 bases from V and 5 from J, leaving 19 bases between them. This CDR3 has 15 residues. Germline V CDR1 and CDR2: SNHLY, FYNNEI. The CDR3 loop reads CASRAAGLFGYGYTF. CDR3 sequence (DNA): TGTGCCAGCAGGGCAGCAGGGTTATTTGGGTATGGCTACACCTTC.

This chain uses TRBV9 with TRBJ1-6; tentatively, D is TRBD1 (5 bases). The CDR3 extends over 15 amino acids. The germline V gene has CDR1 SGDLS and CDR2 YYNGEE. V shed 4 bases and J shed 6 bases, with 14 bases lying between them. In DNA, the CDR3 is TGTGCCAGCAGCACTGGGGGATTGGCTAATTCACCCCTCCACTTT. Translating gives CASSTGGLANSPLHF.

CDR3 region: CASSGDRGYGYTF. The CDR3 bases are TGTGCCAGCAGTGGCGACAGGGGCTATGGCTACACCTTC. This chain joins TRBV2 and TRBJ1-2; 8 bases fit TRBD1. Germline CDR1 reads SNHLY; CDR2 reads FYNNEI. With V trimmed by 4 bases and J by 4 bases, 2 bases remained unmatched. The CDR3 runs 13 residues. The full variable domain, in which reference TRBV2 and TRBJ1-2 provide the parts outside the CDR3, is EPEVTQTPSHQVTQMGQEVILRCVPISNHLYFYWYRQILGQKVEFLVSFYNNEISEKSEIFDDQFSVERPDGSNFTLKIRSTKLEDSAMYFCASSGDRGYGYTFGSGTRLTVV.

The gene calls are TRBV7-8 and TRBJ2-2, with 13 bases fitting TRBD2. The CDR3 is made up of 16 amino acids. Per the germline V gene, CDR1 is SGHVS and CDR2 is FQNEAQ. Losses at the gene ends were 4 bases for V and 7 bases for J; bases not matched to a gene: 6. CDR3 residues: CASSSAGLAGYGELFF. For the CDR3, the DNA is TGTGCCAGCAGCTCCGCGGGACTAGCGGGGTACGGGGAGCTGTTTTTT.